A selection of T cell receptor beta chains follows, all from one sample in a study of cytomegalovirus exposure and HLA in healthy donors. The repertoire was sequenced with immunoSEQ multiplex PCR; TCRdb's copy has only in-frame clones and lacks some. The sample records 66,000 or so clones, about 97% being singletons. The sequenced material came from PBMCs. The receptors derive from a woman between 18 and 29 years old in good health and CMV-seropositive. Each CDR3 is given with its conserved first and last residue. D genes are given only for firm matches.

CASSQDPGWSTEAFF	TRBJ1-1	NA	TRBV4-2
CASSYRLEHHEQYF	TRBJ2-7	NA	TRBV6-5
CRYFKGDGYTF	TRBJ1-2	NA	TRBV20-1
CASSSPPYGELFF	TRBJ2-2	NA	TRBV11-3
CASRGYRGRWEKLFF	TRBJ1-4	TRBD1	TRBV6-4
CASSLGLAGGGGYFDEQFF	TRBJ2-1	TRBD2	TRBV27
CASSLSTRENTEAFF	TRBJ1-1	NA	TRBV5-4
CASSLDHGSGIYEQYF	TRBJ2-7	TRBD2	TRBV11-2
CASSGQNEYGYTF	TRBJ1-2	NA	TRBV7-9
CASSLGAGGNTEAFF	TRBJ1-1	TRBD1	TRBV11-2
CASPEGAGNTIYF	TRBJ1-3	NA	TRBV14
CASSYGQVNEKLFF	TRBJ1-4	NA	TRBV6-6
CASRVEASGLSTDTQYF	TRBJ2-3	TRBD2	TRBV5-1
CASSESPGQIVYTEAFF	TRBJ1-1	NA	TRBV10-2
CSVVTVLSYEQYF	TRBJ2-7	NA	TRBV29-1
CASSQGQGRSNEQFF	TRBJ2-1	TRBD1	TRBV6-1
CASSFAPAGNEQFF	TRBJ2-1	NA	TRBV28
CAISADSTNEQFF	TRBJ2-1	NA	TRBV10-3
CASMGRAHEQYF	TRBJ2-7	TRBD2	TRBV19
CASSAVGQPQHF	TRBJ1-5	NA	TRBV6-5
CASSFFGGREGNTIYF	TRBJ1-3	NA	TRBV5-4
CASSLRGTNTEAFF	TRBJ1-1	NA	TRBV11-2
CASSLKGGQLINEQFF	TRBJ2-1	TRBD1	TRBV5-1
CASSLGDGGLNTGELFF	TRBJ2-2	NA	TRBV11-2
CASSLIRGGTEAFF	TRBJ1-1	NA	TRBV11-2
CASSLVASSSYNEQFF	TRBJ2-1	NA	TRBV7-3
CASSVVARYGNQPQHF	TRBJ1-5	NA	TRBV6-1
CASSLGRGNQPQHF	TRBJ1-5	NA	TRBV7-2
CSVGTDNFFGELFF	TRBJ2-2	NA	TRBV29-1
CASSLPGDNQPQHF	TRBJ1-5	NA	TRBV14
CASSLAGRDRGNYGYTF	TRBJ1-2	TRBD1	TRBV5-1
CASYAFRGYYGYTF	TRBJ1-2	NA	TRBV21-1
CAIKQGDGYTF	TRBJ1-2	TRBD1	TRBV27
CASSPLAGERNEQFF	TRBJ2-1	TRBD2	TRBV18
CASSLVIAGESEQYF	TRBJ2-7	TRBD2	TRBV5-6
CAINLSGITGELFF	TRBJ2-2	TRBD2	TRBV10-3
CASSALLAGVYNEQFF	TRBJ2-1	TRBD2	TRBV14
CASSLASGGTGELFF	TRBJ2-2	TRBD2	TRBV7-6
CASSEALRGSGANVLTF	TRBJ2-6	NA	TRBV2
CAGGTANSPLHF	TRBJ1-6	NA	TRBV2
CASSFREDNEKLFF	TRBJ1-4	NA	TRBV7-8
CAISEVGATDTQYF	TRBJ2-3	NA	TRBV10-3
CASRGGAFTSYEQYF	TRBJ2-7	NA	TRBV27
CASSDNGGGAEAFF	TRBJ1-1	NA	TRBV2
CASSLSPNTEAFF	TRBJ1-1	NA	TRBV27
CASSWSTGESPYF	TRBJ2-7	TRBD1	TRBV28